Sequencing of this TCR beta chain was carried out in a study of T cells in localized non-small cell lung cancer. Whole-study findings and limits: An association was observed between higher blood T cell density and longer overall survival. Tumor samples were not multi-region, leaving intratumor heterogeneity unexcluded. Compared with tumor, uninvolved adjacent lung displayed greater T cell clonality, ranking highest overall. Detection in adjacent lung was observed for a median 57 of the top 100 tumor clones.

Profiled with immunoSEQ multiplex PCR; TCRdb holds only in-frame clones, not every one. Here the sample spans under 150,000 clones, roughly nine tenths being singletons. About this clone itself: Its matching antigen is unknown.

V dropped 1 base and J dropped 4; count of bases not matched to a gene: 8. The CDR3 contains 17 residues. Germline V gives CDR1 MDHEN, CDR2 SYDVKM. The specimen comprised peripheral blood, sampled before any cancer treatment. This TCR was recovered from a female donor of 60 years or more with stage I lung adenocarcinoma. The chain has TRBV28 and TRBJ1-3; the match to TRBD1 covers 9 bases. CDR3 amino acids: CASSLLTQGAIGNTIYF. DNA of the CDR3: TGTGCCAGCAGTTTATTGACACAGGGGGCGATCGGAAACACCATATATTTT. The full variable domain, its missing parts supplied by reference TRBV28 and TRBJ1-3, is DVKVTQSSRYLVKRTGEKVFLECVQDMDHENMFWYRQDPGLGLRLIYFSYDVKMKEKGDIPEGYSVSREKKERFSLILESASTNQTSMYLCASSLLTQGAIGNTIYFGEGSWLTVV.